A few counts support the clone carrying this TCR beta chain. Its antigen is as yet unknown. This sample is drawn from a study of cytomegalovirus exposure and HLA in healthy donors. The CDR3 consists of 11 residues. CDR1 GTSNPN and CDR2 SVGIG come from the germline V gene (reference sequence). Trimming pared 5 bases from V and 8 bases from J, leaving 12 bases between. Study-level results: The investigators catalogued some 160 TCR beta chains as cytomegalovirus-associated. According to a later analysis, most TCR beta chains associated with CMV appeared HLA-restricted.

PCR involved 60 Vbeta and 13 Jbeta primers. Using immunoSEQ multiplex PCR, the repertoire was profiled, and TCRdb retains in-frame clones only, with some absent. Among 210,000 or so clones listed, 65% to 85% were seen once. The specimen sequenced was PBMCs. The sequence came from a boy aged 2-15 years in good health and CMV-seronegative. The rearrangement uses TRBV30 and TRBJ1-1; D uncertain. Written as DNA, the CDR3 is TGTGCCTGGGAGGGTTTACAGGAAGCTTTCTTT. This sequence encodes CAWEGLQEAFF.